This T cell receptor beta chain was identified during a study of shared clonotypes between healthy human individuals. The deep-level immunoSEQ assay was used. For every subset, genomic DNA was evenly distributed across several immunoSEQ plates. Ten immunoSEQ deep assay plates were used to sequence unsorted PBMC DNA. Generated by immunoSEQ multiplex PCR, the TCRdb table keeps only in-frame clones and is missing some. The sample has roughly 500,000 clones, 75% to 85% seen once. A few counts support this clone. Its specificity is not known. Study results and caveats: Donor scarcity curtailed the genetic and exposure-history diversity represented herein.

The TCR was taken from a woman between 40 and 55 years old in good health. Some clones in this sample may be carry-over from other donors' samples. Sequencing was done on a sample of PBMCs.

The DNA of the CDR3 is TGCGCCAGCAGCTTGAGTATGGGCACTGAAGCTTTCTTT. Amino acid sequence: CASSLSMGTEAFF. The chain joins TRBV5-1 to TRBJ1-1, with D unresolved. The V and J ends lost 1 base and 4 bases respectively, with 8 bases between them. Germline V gives CDR1 SGHRS, CDR2 YFSETQ. The CDR3 is 13 residues long.